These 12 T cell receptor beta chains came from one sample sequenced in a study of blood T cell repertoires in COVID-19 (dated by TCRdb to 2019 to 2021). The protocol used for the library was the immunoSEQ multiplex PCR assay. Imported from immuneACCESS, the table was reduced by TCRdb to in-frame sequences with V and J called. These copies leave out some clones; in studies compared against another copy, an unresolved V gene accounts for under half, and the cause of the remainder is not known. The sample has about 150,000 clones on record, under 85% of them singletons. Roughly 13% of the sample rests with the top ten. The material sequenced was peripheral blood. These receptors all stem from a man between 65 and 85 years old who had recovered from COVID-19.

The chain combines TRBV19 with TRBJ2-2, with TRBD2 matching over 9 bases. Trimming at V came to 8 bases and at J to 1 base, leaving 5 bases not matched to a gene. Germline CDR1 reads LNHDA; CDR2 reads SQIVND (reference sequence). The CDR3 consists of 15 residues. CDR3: CASARLAVNTGELFF. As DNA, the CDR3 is TGTGCCAGTGCTAGACTAGCGGTGAACACCGGGGAGCTGTTTTTT.

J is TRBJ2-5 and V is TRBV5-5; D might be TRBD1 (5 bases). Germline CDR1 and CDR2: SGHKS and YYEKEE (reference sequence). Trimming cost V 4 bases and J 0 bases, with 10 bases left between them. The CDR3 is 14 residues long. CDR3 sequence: CASSPTVYQETQYF. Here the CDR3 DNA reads TGTGCCAGCAGCCCGACAGTGTACCAAGAGACCCAGTACTTC.

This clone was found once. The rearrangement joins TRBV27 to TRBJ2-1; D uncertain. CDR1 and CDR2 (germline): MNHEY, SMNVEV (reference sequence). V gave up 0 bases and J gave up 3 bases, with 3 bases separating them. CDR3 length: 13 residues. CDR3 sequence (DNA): TGTGCCAGCAGTTTATCTAACTACAATGAGCAGTTCTTC. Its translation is CASSLSNYNEQFF.

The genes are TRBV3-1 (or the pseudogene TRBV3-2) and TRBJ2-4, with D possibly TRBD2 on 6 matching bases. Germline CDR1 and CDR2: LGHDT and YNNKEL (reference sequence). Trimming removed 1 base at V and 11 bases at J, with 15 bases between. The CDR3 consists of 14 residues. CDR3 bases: TGTGCCAGCAGCCAAGGACTAGTCGGGGCATTTCAGTACTTC. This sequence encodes CASSQGLVGAFQYF.

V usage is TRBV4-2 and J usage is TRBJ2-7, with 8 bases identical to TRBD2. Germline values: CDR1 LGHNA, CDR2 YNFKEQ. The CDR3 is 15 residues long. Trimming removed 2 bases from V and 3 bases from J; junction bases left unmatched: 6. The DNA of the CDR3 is TGTGCCAGCAGCCAACGGGGTAGCGGGATCTACGAGCAGTACTTC. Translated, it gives CASSQRGSGIYEQYF.

The CDR3 nucleotides read TGTGCCAGCAGCTTATTGTCTAGCGGGAAAGGGGGCCATACGCAGTATTTT. Amino acid sequence: CASSLLSSGKGGHTQYF. V and J are TRBV7-2 and TRBJ2-3; 9 nucleotides agree with TRBD2. V shed 2 bases and J 7 bases; nucleotides not matched to a gene: 13. CDR3 length: 17 amino acids. The V gene's germline CDR1 is SGHTA and CDR2 FQGNSA.

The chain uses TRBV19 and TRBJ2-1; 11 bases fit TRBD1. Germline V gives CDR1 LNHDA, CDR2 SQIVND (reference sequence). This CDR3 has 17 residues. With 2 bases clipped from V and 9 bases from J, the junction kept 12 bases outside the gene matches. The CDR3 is CASSIRSGTGGPFEQFF. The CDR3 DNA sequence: TGTGCCAGTAGTATACGCTCCGGGACAGGGGGACCTTTTGAGCAGTTCTTC.

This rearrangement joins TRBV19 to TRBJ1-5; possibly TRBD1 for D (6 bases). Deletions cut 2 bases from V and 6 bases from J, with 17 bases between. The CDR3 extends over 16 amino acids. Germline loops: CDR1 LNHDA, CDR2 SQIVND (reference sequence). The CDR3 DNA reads TGTGCCAGTAGTATAACCCCCCAGGGGATGAGTCAGCCCCAGCATTTT. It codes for CASSITPQGMSQPQHF.

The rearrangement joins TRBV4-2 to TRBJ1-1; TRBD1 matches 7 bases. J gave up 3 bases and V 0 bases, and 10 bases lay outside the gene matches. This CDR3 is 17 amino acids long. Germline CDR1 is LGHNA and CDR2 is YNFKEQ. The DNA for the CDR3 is TGTGCCAGCAGCCAAGAATTAAATCAGGGGGGATACACTGAAGCTTTCTTT. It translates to CASSQELNQGGYTEAFF.

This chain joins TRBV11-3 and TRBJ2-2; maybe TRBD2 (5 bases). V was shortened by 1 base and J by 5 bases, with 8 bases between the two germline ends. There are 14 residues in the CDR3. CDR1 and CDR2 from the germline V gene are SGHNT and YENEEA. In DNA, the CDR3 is TGTGCCAGCAGCTTAGGCCTAGCTACCGGGGAGCTGTTTTTT. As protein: CASSLGLATGELFF.

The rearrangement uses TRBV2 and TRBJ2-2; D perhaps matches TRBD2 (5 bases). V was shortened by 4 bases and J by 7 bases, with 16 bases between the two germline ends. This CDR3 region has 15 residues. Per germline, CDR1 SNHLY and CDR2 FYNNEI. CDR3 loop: CASSGEQLRGGELFF. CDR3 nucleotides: TGTGCCAGCAGTGGAGAACAGCTCCGGGGCGGGGAGCTGTTTTTT.

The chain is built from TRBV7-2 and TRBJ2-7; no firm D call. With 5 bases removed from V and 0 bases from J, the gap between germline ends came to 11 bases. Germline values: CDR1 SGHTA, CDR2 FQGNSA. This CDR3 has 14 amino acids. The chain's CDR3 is CASSTRHPSYEQYF. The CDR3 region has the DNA TGTGCCAGCAGCACCAGACATCCCTCCTACGAGCAGTACTTC.